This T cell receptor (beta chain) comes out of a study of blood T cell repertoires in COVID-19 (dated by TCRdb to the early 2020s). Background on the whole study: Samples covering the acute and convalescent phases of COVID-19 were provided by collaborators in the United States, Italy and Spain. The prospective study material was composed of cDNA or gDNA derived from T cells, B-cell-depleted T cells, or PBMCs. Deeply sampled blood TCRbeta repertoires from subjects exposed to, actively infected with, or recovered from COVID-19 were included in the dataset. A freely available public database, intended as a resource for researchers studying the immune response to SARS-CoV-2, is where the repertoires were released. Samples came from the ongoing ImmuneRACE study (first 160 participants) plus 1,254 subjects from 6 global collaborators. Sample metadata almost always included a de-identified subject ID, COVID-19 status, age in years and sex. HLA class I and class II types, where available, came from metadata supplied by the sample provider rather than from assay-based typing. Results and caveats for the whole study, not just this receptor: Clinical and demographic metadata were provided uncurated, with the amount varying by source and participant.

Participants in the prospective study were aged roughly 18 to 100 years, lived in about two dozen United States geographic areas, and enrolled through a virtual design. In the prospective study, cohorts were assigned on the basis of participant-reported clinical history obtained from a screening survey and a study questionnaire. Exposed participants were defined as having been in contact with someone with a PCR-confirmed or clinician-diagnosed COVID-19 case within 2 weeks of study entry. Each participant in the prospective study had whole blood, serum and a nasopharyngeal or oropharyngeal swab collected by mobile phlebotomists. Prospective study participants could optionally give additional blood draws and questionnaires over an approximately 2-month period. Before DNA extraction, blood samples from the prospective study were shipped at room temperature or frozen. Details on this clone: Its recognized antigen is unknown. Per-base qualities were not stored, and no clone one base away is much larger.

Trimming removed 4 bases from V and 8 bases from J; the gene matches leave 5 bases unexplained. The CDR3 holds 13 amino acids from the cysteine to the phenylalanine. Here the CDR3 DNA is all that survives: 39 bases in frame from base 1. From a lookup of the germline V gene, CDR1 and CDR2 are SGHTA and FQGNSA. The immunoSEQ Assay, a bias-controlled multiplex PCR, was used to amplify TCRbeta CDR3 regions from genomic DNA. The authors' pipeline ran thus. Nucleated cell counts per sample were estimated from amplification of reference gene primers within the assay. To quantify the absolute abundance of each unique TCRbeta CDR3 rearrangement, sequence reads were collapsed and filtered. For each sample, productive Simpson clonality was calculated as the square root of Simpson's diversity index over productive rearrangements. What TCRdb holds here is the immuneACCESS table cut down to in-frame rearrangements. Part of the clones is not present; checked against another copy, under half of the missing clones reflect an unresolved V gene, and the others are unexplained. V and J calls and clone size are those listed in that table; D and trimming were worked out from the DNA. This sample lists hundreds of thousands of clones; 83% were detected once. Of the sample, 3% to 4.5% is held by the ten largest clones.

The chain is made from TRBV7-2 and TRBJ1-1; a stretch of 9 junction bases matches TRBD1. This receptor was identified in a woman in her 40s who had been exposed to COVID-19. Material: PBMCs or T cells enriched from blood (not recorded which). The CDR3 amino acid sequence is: CASSSGQGREAFF. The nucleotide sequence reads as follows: TGTGCCAGCAGCTCGGGACAGGGCAGGGAAGCTTTCTTT.